Sequencing of this T cell receptor (beta chain) was carried out in a study of T-cell reconstitution after alpha-beta-depleted transplantation in children. Unique molecular identifiers were used in preparing the TCRbeta library. TCRdb reprocessed the PCR reads with MiXCR, giving one entry per CDR3 protein. This repertoire shows around 530,000 distinct CDR3 sequences, approximately 29% found once; its top ten account for around 2.5%. Germline CDR1 reads MNHEY; CDR2 reads SVGEGT. This CDR3 has 17 amino acids. Germline trimming cut 0 bases from V and 3 bases from J; bases unmatched to any gene: 8. This TCR was sampled from a human donor who donated a stem cell graft to a child with aplastic anemia. V usage is TRBV6-2 or TRBV6-3 and J usage is TRBJ2-3; TRBD2 aligns across 8 bases. The sample consisted of PBMCs from the stem cell graft donor, taken from the stem cell graft. CDR3 nucleotides: TGTGCCAGCAGTTACTCCCCTGTAGCGGGAAGGACAGATACGCAGTATTTT. The encoded protein is CASSYSPVAGRTDTQYF.